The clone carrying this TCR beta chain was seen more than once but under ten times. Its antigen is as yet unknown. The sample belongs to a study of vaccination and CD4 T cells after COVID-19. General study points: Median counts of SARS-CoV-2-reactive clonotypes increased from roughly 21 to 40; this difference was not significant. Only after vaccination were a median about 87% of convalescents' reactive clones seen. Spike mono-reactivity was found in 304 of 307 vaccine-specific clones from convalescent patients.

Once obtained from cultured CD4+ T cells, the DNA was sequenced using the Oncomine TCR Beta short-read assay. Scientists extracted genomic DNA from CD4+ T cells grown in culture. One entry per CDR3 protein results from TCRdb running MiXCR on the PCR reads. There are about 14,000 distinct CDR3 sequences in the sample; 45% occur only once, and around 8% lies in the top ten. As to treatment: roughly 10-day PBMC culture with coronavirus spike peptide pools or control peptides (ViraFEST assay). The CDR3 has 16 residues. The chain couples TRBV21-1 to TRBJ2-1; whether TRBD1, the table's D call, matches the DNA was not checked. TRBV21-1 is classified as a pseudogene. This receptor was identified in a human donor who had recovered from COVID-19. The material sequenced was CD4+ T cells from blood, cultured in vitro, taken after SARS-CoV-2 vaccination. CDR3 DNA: TGTGCCAGCAGCAAAGGAGGGGGGAGCTCCTACAATGAGCAGTTCTTC. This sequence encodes CASSKGGGSSYNEQFF.